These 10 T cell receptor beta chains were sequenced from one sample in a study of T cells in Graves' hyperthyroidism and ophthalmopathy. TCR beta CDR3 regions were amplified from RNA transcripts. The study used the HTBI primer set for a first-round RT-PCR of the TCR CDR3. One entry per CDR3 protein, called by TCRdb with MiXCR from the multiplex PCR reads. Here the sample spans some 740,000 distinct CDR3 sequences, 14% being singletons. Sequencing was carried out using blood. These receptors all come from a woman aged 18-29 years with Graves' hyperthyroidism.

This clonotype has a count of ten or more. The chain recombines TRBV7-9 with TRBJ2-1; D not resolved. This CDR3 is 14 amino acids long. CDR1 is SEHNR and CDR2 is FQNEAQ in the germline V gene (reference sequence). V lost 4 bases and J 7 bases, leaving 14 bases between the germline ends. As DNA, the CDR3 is TGTGCCAGCAGCTCCCAACAGAGGACGAATGAGCAGTTCTTC. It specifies CASSSQQRTNEQFF.

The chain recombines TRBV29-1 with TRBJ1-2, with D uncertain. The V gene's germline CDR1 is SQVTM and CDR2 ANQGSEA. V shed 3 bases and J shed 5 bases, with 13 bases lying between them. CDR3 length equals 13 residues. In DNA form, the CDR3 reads TGCAGCGTTGATGGGGAAGCGTTGTATGGCTACACCTTC. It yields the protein CSVDGEALYGYTF.

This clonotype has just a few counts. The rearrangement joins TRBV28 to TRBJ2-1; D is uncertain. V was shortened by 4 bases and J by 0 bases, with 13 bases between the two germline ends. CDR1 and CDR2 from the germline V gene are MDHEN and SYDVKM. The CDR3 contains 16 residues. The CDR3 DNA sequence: TGTGCCAGCAGTTCCCTAACCGGTGGCTCCTACAATGAGCAGTTCTTC. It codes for CASSSLTGGSYNEQFF.

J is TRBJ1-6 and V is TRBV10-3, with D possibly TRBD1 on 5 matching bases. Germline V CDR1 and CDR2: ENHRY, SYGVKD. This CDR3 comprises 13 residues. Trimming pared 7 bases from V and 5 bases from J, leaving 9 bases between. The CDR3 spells CAINRSNNSPLHF. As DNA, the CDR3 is TGTGCCATCAACAGGTCTAATAATTCACCCCTCCACTTT.

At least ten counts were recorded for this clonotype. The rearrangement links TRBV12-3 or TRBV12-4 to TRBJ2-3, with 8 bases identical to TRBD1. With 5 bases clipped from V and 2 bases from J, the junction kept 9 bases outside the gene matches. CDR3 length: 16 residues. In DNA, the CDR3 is TGTGCCAGCAGTCCCGACAGGGGCTACTTCACAGATACGCAGTATTTT. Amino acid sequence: CASSPDRGYFTDTQYF.

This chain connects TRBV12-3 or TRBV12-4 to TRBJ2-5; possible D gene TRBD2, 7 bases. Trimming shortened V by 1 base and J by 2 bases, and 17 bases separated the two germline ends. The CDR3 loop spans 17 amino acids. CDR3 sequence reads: CASSLGRGGDTQETQYF. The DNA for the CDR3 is TGTGCCAGCAGTTTAGGTCGGGGAGGGGACACACAAGAGACCCAGTACTTC.

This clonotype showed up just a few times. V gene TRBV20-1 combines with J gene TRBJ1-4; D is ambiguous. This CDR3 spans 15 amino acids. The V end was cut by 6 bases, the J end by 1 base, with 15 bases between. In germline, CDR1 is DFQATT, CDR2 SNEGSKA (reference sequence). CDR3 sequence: CSAPRPSQTNEKLFF. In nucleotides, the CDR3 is TGCAGTGCACCCCGGCCTTCCCAAACTAATGAAAAACTGTTTTTT.

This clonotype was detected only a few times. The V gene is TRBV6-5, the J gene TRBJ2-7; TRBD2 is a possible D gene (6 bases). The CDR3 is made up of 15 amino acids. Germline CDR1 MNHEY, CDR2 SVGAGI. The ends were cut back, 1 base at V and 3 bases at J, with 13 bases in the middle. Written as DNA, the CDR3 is TGTGCCAGCAGTTACTGGGTGGGGCGGGACTACGAGCAGTACTTC. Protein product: CASSYWVGRDYEQYF.

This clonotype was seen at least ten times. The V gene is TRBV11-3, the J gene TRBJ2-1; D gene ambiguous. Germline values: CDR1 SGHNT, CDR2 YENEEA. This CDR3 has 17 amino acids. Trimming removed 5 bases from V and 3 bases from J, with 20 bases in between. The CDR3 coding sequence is TGTGCCAGCAGCCGACCGCCGATCAGGTACGACTACAATGAGCAGTTCTTC. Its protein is CASSRPPIRYDYNEQFF.

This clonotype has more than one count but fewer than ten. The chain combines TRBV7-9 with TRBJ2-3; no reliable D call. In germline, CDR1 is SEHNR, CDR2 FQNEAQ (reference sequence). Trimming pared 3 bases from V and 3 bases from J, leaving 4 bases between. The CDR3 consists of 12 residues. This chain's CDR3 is CASSFQTDTQYF. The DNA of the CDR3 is TGTGCCAGCAGCTTTCAGACAGATACGCAGTATTTT.